This T cell receptor (beta chain) was sequenced during a study of OX40 agonist ivuxolimab in advanced cancers. As for the study in general: Cohort: 65% to 90% men, mean age about 62, aged roughly 23 to 79. Three individuals attained partial responses, comprising one hepatocellular carcinoma case and two cutaneous melanoma cases. Whole-study results and caveats: In CD8+ T cells, expanded clones were on average more numerous than in CD4+.

V shed 1 base and J shed 0 bases, with 7 bases lying between them. Germline CDR1 reads LGHNA; CDR2 reads YSLEER. CDR3 size: 15 residues. Remarks on this clone: Its target is unknown.

TCRdb's copy holds only in-frame clones and misses some; the assay was immunoSEQ multiplex PCR. The data hold tens of thousands of clones, with approximately 91% observed a single time. This material consisted of CD4+ or CD8+ T cells sorted from blood, taken in a trial of the OX40 agonist ivuxolimab. This sequence joins TRBV4-3 and TRBJ2-1; no reliable D call. The sequence came from an adult with an advanced solid tumor such as melanoma, head and neck, liver or kidney cancer. CDR3 DNA: TGCGCCAGCAGCCAAGTGTATAGCTCCTACAATGAGCAGTTCTTC. Protein sequence: CASSQVYSSYNEQFF.